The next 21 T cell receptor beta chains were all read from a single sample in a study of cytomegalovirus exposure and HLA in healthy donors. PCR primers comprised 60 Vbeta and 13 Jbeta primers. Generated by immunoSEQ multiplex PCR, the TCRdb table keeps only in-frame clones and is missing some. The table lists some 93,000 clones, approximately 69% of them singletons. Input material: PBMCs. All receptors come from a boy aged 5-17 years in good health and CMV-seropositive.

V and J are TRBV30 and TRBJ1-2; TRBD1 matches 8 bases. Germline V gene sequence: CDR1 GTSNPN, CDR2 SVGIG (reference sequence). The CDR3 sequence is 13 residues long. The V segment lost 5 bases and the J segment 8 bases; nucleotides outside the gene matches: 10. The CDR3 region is CAWSTQGAGGYTF. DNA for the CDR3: TGTGCCTGGTCGACTCAGGGGGCCGGCGGCTACACCTTC.

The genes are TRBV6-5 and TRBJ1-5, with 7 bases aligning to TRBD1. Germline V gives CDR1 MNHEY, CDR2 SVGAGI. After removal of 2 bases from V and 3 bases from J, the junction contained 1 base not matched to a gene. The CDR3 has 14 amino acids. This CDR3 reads CASSYDRDNQPQHF. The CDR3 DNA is TGTGCCAGCAGTTACGACAGGGACAATCAGCCCCAGCATTTT.

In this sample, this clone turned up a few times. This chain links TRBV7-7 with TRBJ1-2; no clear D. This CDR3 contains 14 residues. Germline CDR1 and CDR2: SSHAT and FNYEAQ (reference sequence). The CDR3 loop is CASRPLSGSGGYTF. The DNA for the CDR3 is TGTGCTAGTAGGCCTCTTTCGGGGTCAGGTGGCTACACCTTC.

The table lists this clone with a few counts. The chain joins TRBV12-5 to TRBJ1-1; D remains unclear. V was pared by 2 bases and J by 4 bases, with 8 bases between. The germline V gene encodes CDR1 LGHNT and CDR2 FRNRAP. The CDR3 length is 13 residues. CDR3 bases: TGTGCTAGTGGTTTGAGCTCTGGCACTGAAGCTTTCTTT. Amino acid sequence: CASGLSSGTEAFF.

CDR3: CASSLVSGGYGYTF. CDR3 nucleotides: TGCGCCAGCAGCTTGGTATCCGGGGGCTATGGCTACACCTTC. The chain carries TRBV5-1 and TRBJ1-2, with D perhaps matching TRBD1 (5 bases). This CDR3 spans 14 amino acids. Germline V gene sequence: CDR1 SGHRS, CDR2 YFSETQ. The V gene lost 0 bases and the J gene lost 4 bases, with 10 bases spanning the gap.

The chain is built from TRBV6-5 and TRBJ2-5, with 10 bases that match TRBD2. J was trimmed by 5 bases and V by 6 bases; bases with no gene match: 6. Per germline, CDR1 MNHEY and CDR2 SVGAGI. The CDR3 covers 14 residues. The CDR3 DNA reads TGTGCCAGCAGGTGGACTAGCGGTGGGGAGACCCAGTACTTC. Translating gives CASRWTSGGETQYF.

The CDR3 sequence: CASSLASGVSYEQYF. The CDR3 nucleotides read TGTGCCAGCAGCTTAGCGTCCGGGGTTTCCTACGAGCAGTACTTC. V is TRBV7-9 and J is TRBJ2-7; perhaps TRBD2 as D (5 bases). The CDR3 covers 15 residues. Deletions cut 0 bases from V and 1 base from J, with 10 bases between. Germline lookup yields CDR1 SEHNR and CDR2 FQNEAQ (reference sequence).

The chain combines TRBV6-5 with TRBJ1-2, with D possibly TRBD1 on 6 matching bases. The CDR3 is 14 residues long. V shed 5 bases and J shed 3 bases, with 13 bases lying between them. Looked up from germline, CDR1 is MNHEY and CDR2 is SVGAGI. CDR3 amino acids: CASSRTGLDYGYTF. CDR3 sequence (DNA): TGTGCCAGCAGTCGTACAGGGCTGGACTATGGCTACACCTTC.

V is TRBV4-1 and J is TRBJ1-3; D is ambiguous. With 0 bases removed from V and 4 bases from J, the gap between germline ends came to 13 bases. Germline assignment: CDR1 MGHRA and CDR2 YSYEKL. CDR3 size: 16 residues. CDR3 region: CASSQDPPGFGNTIYF. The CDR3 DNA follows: TGCGCCAGCAGCCAAGATCCTCCCGGGTTCGGAAACACCATATATTTT.

CDR3 in amino acids: CASSSTSLGDTQYF. The CDR3 DNA sequence: TGTGCCAGCAGCTCGACTAGTCTAGGGGATACGCAGTATTTT. V is TRBV7-6 and J is TRBJ2-3; D is possibly TRBD2 (6 bases). The CDR3 is made up of 14 amino acids. The germline V gene encodes CDR1 SGHVS and CDR2 FNYEAQ. V was shortened by 4 bases and J by 6 bases, with 14 bases between the two germline ends.

The DNA of the CDR3 is TGTGCCAGCAGCCAAGACCCCGGGACAACCTACAATGAGCAGTTCTTC. Translation gives CASSQDPGTTYNEQFF. The genes are TRBV4-2 and TRBJ2-1; TRBD1 might be the D (6 bases). From germline, CDR1 is LGHNA and CDR2 YNFKEQ. CDR3 size: 16 residues. With 0 bases removed from V and 2 bases from J, the gap between germline ends came to 11 bases.

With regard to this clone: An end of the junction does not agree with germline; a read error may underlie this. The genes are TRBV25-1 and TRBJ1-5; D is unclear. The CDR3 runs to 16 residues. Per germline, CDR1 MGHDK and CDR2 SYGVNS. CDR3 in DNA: TGTGCCAGCAGTGAATATTGCACAGTGACCAATCAGCCCCAGAATTTT. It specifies CASSEYCTVTNQPQNF.

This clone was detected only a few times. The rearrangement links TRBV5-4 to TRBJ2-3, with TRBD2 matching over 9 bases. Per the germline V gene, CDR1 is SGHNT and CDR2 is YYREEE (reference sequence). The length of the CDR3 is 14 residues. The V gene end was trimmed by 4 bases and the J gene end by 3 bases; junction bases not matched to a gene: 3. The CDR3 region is CASSGSGGTDTQYF. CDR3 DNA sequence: TGTGCCAGCAGCGGAAGCGGGGGGACAGATACGCAGTATTTT.

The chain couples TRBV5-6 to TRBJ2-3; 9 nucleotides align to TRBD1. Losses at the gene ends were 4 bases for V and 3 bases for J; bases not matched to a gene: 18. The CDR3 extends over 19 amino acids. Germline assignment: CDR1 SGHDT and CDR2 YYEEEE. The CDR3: CASSQSRLRWTGVTDTQYF. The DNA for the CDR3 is TGTGCCAGCAGCCAATCCCGGCTACGTTGGACAGGGGTTACAGATACGCAGTATTTT.

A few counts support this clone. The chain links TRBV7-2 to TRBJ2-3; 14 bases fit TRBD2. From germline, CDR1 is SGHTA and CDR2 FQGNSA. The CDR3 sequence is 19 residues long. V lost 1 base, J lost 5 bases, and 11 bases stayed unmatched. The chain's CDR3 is CASSLVAVGTSGRLDTQYF. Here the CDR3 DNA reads TGTGCCAGCAGCTTAGTGGCTGTAGGGACTAGCGGGAGATTAGATACGCAGTATTTT.

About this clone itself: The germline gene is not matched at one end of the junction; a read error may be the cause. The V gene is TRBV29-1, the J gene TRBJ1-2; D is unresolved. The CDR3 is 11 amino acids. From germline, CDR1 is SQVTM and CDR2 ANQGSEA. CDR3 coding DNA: TGCAGCGTTGGAGTGGACTATGGCTACCCCTTC. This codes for CSVGVDYGYPF.

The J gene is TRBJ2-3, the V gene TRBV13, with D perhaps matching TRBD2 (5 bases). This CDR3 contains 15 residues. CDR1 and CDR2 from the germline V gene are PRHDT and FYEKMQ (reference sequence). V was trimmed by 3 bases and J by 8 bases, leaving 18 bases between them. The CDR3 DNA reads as TGTGCCAGCAGCTTCCGGGCCACTGCCCGGGGTACGCAGTATTTT. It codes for CASSFRATARGTQYF.

CDR3 sequence: CAWSVAIDFYSGNTIYF. The CDR3, as DNA: TGTGCCTGGAGTGTCGCTATAGACTTTTACTCTGGAAACACCATATATTTT. V gene TRBV30 combines with J gene TRBJ1-3; D unresolved. This CDR3 has 17 residues. V was clipped by 0 bases and J by 0 bases, with 15 bases between them. CDR1 is GTSNPN and CDR2 is SVGIG in the germline V gene (reference sequence).

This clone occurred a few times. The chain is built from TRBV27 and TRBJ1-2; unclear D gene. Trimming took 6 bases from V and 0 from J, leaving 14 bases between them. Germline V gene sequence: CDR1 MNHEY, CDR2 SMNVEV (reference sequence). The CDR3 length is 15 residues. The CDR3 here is CASSLTVSANYGYTF. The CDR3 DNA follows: TGTGCCAGCAGCTTAACCGTCTCAGCTAACTATGGCTACACCTTC.

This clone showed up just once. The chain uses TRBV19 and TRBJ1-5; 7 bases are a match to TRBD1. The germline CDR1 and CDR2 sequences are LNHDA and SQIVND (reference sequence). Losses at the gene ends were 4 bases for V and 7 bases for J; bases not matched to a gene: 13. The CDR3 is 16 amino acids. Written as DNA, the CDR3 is TGTGCCAGTAGTACCAGGGGGTGGACTCCGGAGCAGCCCCAGCATTTT. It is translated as CASSTRGWTPEQPQHF. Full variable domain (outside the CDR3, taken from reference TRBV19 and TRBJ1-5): DGGITQSPKYLFRKEGQNVTLSCEQNLNHDAMYWYRQDPGQGLRLIYYSQIVNDFQKGDIAEGYSVSREKKESFPLTVTSAQKNPTAFYLCASSTRGWTPEQPQHFGDGTRLSIL.

The CDR3 DNA reads TGTGCCAGCAGCCAACTCACAGGTGGTACTAATGAAAAACTGTTTTTT. This encodes CASSQLTGGTNEKLFF. The V gene is TRBV4-2, the J gene TRBJ1-4, with D possibly TRBD1 on 5 matching bases. V shed 2 bases and J shed 2 bases, with 12 bases lying between them. The germline CDR1 and CDR2 sequences are LGHNA and YNFKEQ. This CDR3 has 16 residues.